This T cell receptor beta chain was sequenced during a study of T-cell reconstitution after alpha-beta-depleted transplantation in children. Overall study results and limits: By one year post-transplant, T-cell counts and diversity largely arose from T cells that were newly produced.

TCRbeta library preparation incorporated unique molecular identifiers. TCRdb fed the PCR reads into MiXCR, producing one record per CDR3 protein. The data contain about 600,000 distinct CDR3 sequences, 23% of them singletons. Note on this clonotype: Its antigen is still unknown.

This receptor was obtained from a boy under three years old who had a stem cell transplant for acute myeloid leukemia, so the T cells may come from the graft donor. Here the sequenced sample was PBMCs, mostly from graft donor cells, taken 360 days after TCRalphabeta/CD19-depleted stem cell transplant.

The CDR3 region has the DNA TGCGCCAGCAGCCAAGATGTCGGGACTAGGGATTTTTCCTACAATGAGCAGTTCTTC. Amino acid sequence: CASSQDVGTRDFSYNEQFF. This rearrangement joins TRBV4-3 to TRBJ2-1; 8 bases map to TRBD2. The germline V gene encodes CDR1 LGHNA and CDR2 YSLEER. The trim removed 0 bases at V and 1 base at J, leaving 11 bases unmatched. The CDR3 has 19 amino acids.